One and the same sample provided the 22 T cell receptor beta chains below, sequenced in a study of blood T cell repertoires in COVID-19. TCRdb's copy holds only in-frame clones and misses some; the assay was immunoSEQ multiplex PCR. Among about 200,000 clones, 86% were seen once, and the ten largest hold about 0.72%. The sequenced sample consisted of peripheral blood. The receptors were sampled from a woman in her 70s with acute or convalescent COVID-19.

This clone showed up just a few times. CDR3 sequence: CATFSQGQGTNQPQHF. The CDR3 DNA reads TGTGCCACCTTCTCCCAGGGACAGGGGACAAATCAGCCCCAGCATTTT. The J gene is TRBJ1-5, the V gene TRBV28; 10 bases align to TRBD1. Germline trimming cut 10 bases from V and 4 bases from J; bases unmatched to any gene: 13. Germline-derived CDR1 and CDR2 are MDHEN and SYDVKM. The CDR3 is made up of 16 amino acids.

This chain connects TRBV28 to TRBJ2-4; tentative D call: TRBD2 (6 bases). Trimming took 1 base from V and 2 from J, leaving 9 bases between them. This CDR3 has 15 residues. Germline CDR1 and CDR2: MDHEN and SYDVKM. The DNA for the CDR3 is TGTGCCAGCAGTTTATTGGGGGGTACCAAAAACATTCAGTACTTC. Residues: CASSLLGGTKNIQYF.

The genes are TRBV5-1 and TRBJ2-2, with 10 positions matching TRBD1. The V segment lost 3 bases and the J segment 4 bases; nucleotides outside the gene matches: 6. The germline V gene has CDR1 SGHRS and CDR2 YFSETQ. The CDR3 contains 16 residues. The CDR3 sequence is CASSSGTGVPTGELFF. DNA for the CDR3: TGCGCCAGCAGCTCGGGGACAGGGGTGCCCACCGGGGAGCTGTTTTTT.

The chain links TRBV6-2 or TRBV6-3 to TRBJ1-1; TRBD1 agrees at 8 bases. Looked up from germline, CDR1 is MNHEY and CDR2 is SVGEGT. Trimming at V came to 2 bases and at J to 4 bases, leaving 9 bases not matched to a gene. The CDR3 covers 16 residues. CDR3 in DNA: TGTGCCAGCAGTTACCTTGCGACAGGGGAAGGCACTGAAGCTTTCTTT. Amino acid sequence: CASSYLATGEGTEAFF.

This chain links TRBV7-9 with TRBJ2-2; D is ambiguous. V was cut by 1 base and J by 6 bases, with 6 bases left in between. Germline V CDR1 and CDR2: SEHNR, FQNEAQ (reference sequence). This CDR3 spans 13 amino acids. The CDR3 region has the DNA TGTGCCAGCAGCTTAGACTCGTCCGGGGAGCTGTTTTTT. It translates to CASSLDSSGELFF.

The V gene is TRBV5-1, the J gene TRBJ1-1; D is ambiguous. The V gene's germline CDR1 is SGHRS and CDR2 YFSETQ. Trimming shortened V by 0 bases and J by 11 bases, and 20 bases separated the two germline ends. The CDR3 covers 15 residues. The DNA for the CDR3 is TGCGCCAGCAGCTTGGCCGATAGTAGGGAGGATCAGGCTTTCTTT. Amino acid sequence: CASSLADSREDQAFF.

The chain couples TRBV7-2 to TRBJ2-2; D is possibly TRBD2 (6 bases). Germline V CDR1 and CDR2: SGHTA, FQGNSA. Deletions cut 3 bases from V and 4 bases from J, with 12 bases between. This CDR3 has 15 amino acids. This CDR3 reads CASSFPPGSTGELFF. CDR3 bases: TGTGCCAGCAGCTTTCCCCCCGGGAGCACCGGGGAGCTGTTTTTT.

The chain links TRBV7-2 to TRBJ2-3; TRBD1 might be the D (6 bases). CDR3 length: 14 residues. Deletions cut 1 base from V and 1 base from J, with 6 bases between. CDR1 is SGHTA, CDR2 FQGNSA, per germline. CDR3 residues: CASSLEGGTDTQYF. CDR3 DNA sequence: TGTGCCAGCAGCTTAGAGGGGGGCACAGATACGCAGTATTTT.

The chain combines TRBV7-2 with TRBJ2-1; 8 nucleotides line up with TRBD2. V gave up 1 base and J gave up 7 bases; unmatched junction bases: 9. Germline V gene sequence: CDR1 SGHTA, CDR2 FQGNSA. CDR3 length: 16 amino acids. Here the CDR3 reads CASSLDSGSVGNEQFF. DNA of the CDR3: TGTGCCAGCAGCTTAGACAGCGGGAGTGTGGGGAATGAGCAGTTCTTC.

The chain carries TRBV14 and TRBJ2-1, with D possibly being TRBD2 (5 bases). The CDR3 contains 11 residues. V was trimmed by 2 bases and J by 12 bases, leaving 8 bases between them. Looked up from germline, CDR1 is SGHDN and CDR2 is FVKESK. In nucleotides, the CDR3 is TGTGCCAGCAGCCAAATAGGACTGCAGTTCTTC. Its translation is CASSQIGLQFF.

V gene TRBV27 combines with J gene TRBJ2-5; tentatively, D is TRBD2 (6 bases). Germline V CDR1 and CDR2: MNHEY, SMNVEV (reference sequence). V was trimmed by 5 bases and J by 2 bases, leaving 15 bases between them. The CDR3 spans 15 residues. For the CDR3, the DNA is TGTGCCAGCAGTGAGGAAGGGAGGAGTCAAGAGACCCAGTACTTC. The encoded protein is CASSEEGRSQETQYF.

The chain links TRBV10-1 to TRBJ2-5; perhaps TRBD1 as D (5 bases). Trimming took off 3 bases at V and 4 bases at J, with 12 bases between the two ends. Germline CDR1 reads WNHNN; CDR2 reads SYGVQD (reference sequence). The CDR3 is 14 residues long. CDR3 protein: CASSDAGFGETQYF. CDR3 DNA: TGCGCCAGCAGTGATGCAGGGTTCGGAGAGACCCAGTACTTC.

J is TRBJ2-2 and V is TRBV14; 10 positions agree with TRBD2. The CDR3 is 15 residues long. Losses at the gene ends were 4 bases for V and 3 bases for J; bases not matched to a gene: 2. Germline loops: CDR1 SGHDN, CDR2 FVKESK. The CDR3 DNA sequence: TGTGCCAGCAGCCTAGCGGGAGGCTACACCGGGGAGCTGTTTTTT. Translating gives CASSLAGGYTGELFF.

The J gene is TRBJ2-3, the V gene TRBV14; TRBD2 is a possible D gene (6 bases). Germline loops: CDR1 SGHDN, CDR2 FVKESK. The CDR3 extends over 14 amino acids. Deletions cut 4 bases from V and 4 bases from J, with 12 bases between. The CDR3 region has the DNA TGTGCCAGCAGCCTCCGACTAGTCCCAGATACGCAGTATTTT. Its protein is CASSLRLVPDTQYF.

V is TRBV10-1 and J is TRBJ1-1; perhaps TRBD1 as D (6 bases). CDR3 length equals 15 residues. V was cut by 6 bases and J by 3 bases, with 17 bases left in between. Per the germline V gene, CDR1 is WNHNN and CDR2 is SYGVQD (reference sequence). The DNA of the CDR3 is TGCGCCAGCAGCTATGGCCCTCAGGGGTACACTGAAGCTTTCTTT. Residues: CASSYGPQGYTEAFF.

This chain joins TRBV5-1 and TRBJ2-1; 10 nucleotides align to TRBD2. CDR1 SGHRS and CDR2 YFSETQ come from the germline V gene. The CDR3 runs 15 residues. V dropped 7 bases and J dropped 7; count of bases not matched to a gene: 11. The CDR3 bases are TGCGCCAGCTCGGGGAGTAGCGGGGGGCGAAATGAGCAGTTCTTC. Translated: CASSGSSGGRNEQFF.

This clone was counted a single time. V is TRBV6-1 and J is TRBJ2-3; TRBD2 matches 8 bases. This CDR3 comprises 16 residues. The V gene's germline CDR1 is MNHNS and CDR2 SASEGT. V shed 2 bases and J 4 bases; nucleotides not matched to a gene: 8. The CDR3 sequence: CASSETGGWVPDTQYF. CDR3 coding DNA: TGTGCCAGCAGTGAAACGGGGGGGTGGGTCCCAGATACGCAGTATTTT.

The chain couples TRBV9 to TRBJ1-4; a possible D gene is TRBD1 (5 bases). V was clipped by 3 bases and J by 4 bases, with 13 bases between them. Per germline, CDR1 SGDLS and CDR2 YYNGEE. This CDR3 comprises 15 residues. The CDR3 nucleotides read TGTGCCAGCAGCGCCCGTGGAGGGGTTAATGAAAAACTGTTTTTT. Its translation is CASSARGGVNEKLFF.

The J gene is TRBJ2-7, the V gene TRBV6-5; no clear D gene. V lost 5 bases and J lost 2, with 16 bases in between. Looked up from germline, CDR1 is MNHEY and CDR2 is SVGAGI. The length of the CDR3 is 15 residues. In DNA, the CDR3 is TGTGCCAGCAGTCATCCCCCCACGGGTACCTACGAGCAGTACTTC. This encodes CASSHPPTGTYEQYF.

V gene TRBV15 combines with J gene TRBJ1-2; 9 bases line up with TRBD1. CDR1 and CDR2 (germline): LNHNV, YYDKDF (reference sequence). The CDR3 consists of 20 residues. V trimming: 0 bases; J trimming: 2 bases; junction bases outside the gene matches: 16. CDR3 in DNA: TGTGCCACCAGCAGAGATGGCGGGGGGACAGGGCGCGCTTTCAACTATGGCTACACCTTC. Amino acids: CATSRDGGGTGRAFNYGYTF.

The J gene is TRBJ1-2, the V gene TRBV7-2; tentative D call: TRBD1 (5 bases). Germline CDR1 reads SGHTA; CDR2 reads FQGNSA. The CDR3 runs to 12 residues. Trimming cost V 4 bases and J 6 bases, with 9 bases left between them. CDR3 in DNA: TGTGCCAGCAGCTCCAGGGCGGATGGCTACACCTTC. Protein sequence: CASSSRADGYTF.

The chain is built from TRBV27 and TRBJ2-1; TRBD2 aligns across 13 bases. The germline V gene has CDR1 MNHEY and CDR2 SMNVEV (reference sequence). This CDR3 is 15 amino acids long. V gave up 3 bases and J gave up 9 bases; unmatched junction bases: 5. This CDR3 is CASSFTSGRAIEQFF. The CDR3 nucleotides read TGTGCCAGCAGTTTTACTAGCGGGAGGGCAATTGAGCAGTTCTTC.